This T cell receptor (beta chain) originates from a study of blood T cell repertoires in COVID-19. Germline V gene sequence: CDR1 MNHEY, CDR2 SVGAGI. The CDR3 has 16 residues. The trim removed 4 bases at V and 0 bases at J, leaving 8 bases unmatched. In the authors' workflow: Reference gene primer amplification gave estimated nucleated cell counts. TCRdb's copy holds only in-frame clones and misses some; the assay was immunoSEQ multiplex PCR. That table furnishes V, J and clone size, whereas the DNA furnished D and trimming. Found here are more than 300,000 clones, more than 70% of them singletons; the top ten hold around 6.6%. Enrollment of patients from Seattle took place during active infection, with longitudinal follow-up.

The sample taken for sequencing was peripheral blood. The gene calls are TRBV6-5 and TRBJ2-7, with 8 positions matching TRBD1. This receptor was taken from a woman aged 65 to 85 with COVID-19, enrolled during active disease. For the CDR3, the DNA is TGTGCCAGCAGTTCTCTAGGACAGGGCCTCTCCTACGAGCAGTACTTC. This codes for CASSSLGQGLSYEQYF.